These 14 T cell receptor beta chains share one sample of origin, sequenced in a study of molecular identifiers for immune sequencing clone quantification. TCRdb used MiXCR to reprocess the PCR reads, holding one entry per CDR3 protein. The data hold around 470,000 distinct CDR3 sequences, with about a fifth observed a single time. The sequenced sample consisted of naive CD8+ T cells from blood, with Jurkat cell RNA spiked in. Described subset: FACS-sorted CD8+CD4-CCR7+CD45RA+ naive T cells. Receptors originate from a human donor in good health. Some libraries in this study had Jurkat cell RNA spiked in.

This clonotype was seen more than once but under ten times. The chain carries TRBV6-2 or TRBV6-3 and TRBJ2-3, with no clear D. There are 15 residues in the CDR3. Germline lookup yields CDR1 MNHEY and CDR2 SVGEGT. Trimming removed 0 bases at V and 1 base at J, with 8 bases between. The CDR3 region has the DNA TGTGCCAGCAGTTACTCAGCGCCGGGCACAGATACGCAGTATTTT. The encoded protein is CASSYSAPGTDTQYF.

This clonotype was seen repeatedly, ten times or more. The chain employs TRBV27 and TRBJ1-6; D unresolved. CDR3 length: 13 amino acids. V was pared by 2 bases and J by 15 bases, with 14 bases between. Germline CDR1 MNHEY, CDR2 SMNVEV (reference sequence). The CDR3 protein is CASSLGPHYGLHF. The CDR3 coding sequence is TGTGCCAGCAGTTTAGGACCCCATTATGGCCTCCACTTT.

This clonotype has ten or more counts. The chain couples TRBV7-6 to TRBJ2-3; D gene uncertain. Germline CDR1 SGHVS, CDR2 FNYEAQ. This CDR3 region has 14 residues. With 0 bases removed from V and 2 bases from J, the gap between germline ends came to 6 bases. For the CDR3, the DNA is TGTGCCAGCAGCTTAGCGGGATTCACAGATACGCAGTATTTT. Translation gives CASSLAGFTDTQYF.

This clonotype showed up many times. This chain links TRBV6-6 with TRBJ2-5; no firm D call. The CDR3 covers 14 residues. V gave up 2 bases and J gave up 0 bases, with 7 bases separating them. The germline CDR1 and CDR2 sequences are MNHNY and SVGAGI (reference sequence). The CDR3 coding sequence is TGTGCCAGCAGTTACCCCGGGTACCAAGAGACCCAGTACTTC. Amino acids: CASSYPGYQETQYF.

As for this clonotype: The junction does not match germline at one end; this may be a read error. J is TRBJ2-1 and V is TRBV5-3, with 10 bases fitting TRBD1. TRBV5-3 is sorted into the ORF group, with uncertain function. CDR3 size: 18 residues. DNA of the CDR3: TGTGCCAGCAGCTTGGCCGGAGGGACAGGGGCGTCCTACAATGAGCAGTTCTTC. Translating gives CASSLAGGTGASYNEQFF.

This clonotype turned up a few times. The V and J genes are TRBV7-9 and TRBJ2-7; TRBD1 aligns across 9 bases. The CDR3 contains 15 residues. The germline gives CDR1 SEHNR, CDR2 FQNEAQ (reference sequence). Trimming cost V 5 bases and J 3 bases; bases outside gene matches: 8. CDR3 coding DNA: TGTGCCAGCAGCGTAGTCGGGACAGGGTTCTACGAGCAGTACTTC. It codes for CASSVVGTGFYEQYF.

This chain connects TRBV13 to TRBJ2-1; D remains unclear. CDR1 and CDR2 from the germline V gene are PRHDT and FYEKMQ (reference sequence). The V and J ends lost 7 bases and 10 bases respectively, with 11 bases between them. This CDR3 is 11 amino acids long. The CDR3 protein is CASTLVGEQFF. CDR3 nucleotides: TGTGCCAGCACCCTAGTCGGGGAGCAGTTCTTC.

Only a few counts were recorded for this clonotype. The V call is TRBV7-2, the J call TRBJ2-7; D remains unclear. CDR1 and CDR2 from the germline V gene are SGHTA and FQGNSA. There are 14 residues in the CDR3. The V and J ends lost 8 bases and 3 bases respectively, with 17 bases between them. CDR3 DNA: TGTGCCAGCCGTGTACCGCCAACCCTCTACGAGCAGTACTTC. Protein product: CASRVPPTLYEQYF.

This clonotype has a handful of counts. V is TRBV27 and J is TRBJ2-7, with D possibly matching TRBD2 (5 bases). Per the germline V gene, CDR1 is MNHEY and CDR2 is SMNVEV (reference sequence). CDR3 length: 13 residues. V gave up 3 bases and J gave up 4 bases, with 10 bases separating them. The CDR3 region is CASSFRTGYEQYF. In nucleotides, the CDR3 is TGTGCCAGCAGTTTCCGGACGGGATACGAGCAGTACTTC.

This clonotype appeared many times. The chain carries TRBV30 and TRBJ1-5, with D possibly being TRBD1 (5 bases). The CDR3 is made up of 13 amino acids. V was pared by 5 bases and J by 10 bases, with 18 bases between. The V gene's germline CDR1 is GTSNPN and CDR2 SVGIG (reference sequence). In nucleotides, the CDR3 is TGTGCCTGGTCCCGGATCTTAGGGGATCCCCAGCATTTT. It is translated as CAWSRILGDPQHF.

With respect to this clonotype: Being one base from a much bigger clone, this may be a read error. CDR3 residues: CATSPGLARSDTQCF. CDR3 DNA sequence: TGTGCCACTTCCCCGGGACTAGCAAGGTCAGATACGCAGTGTTTT. The chain is built from TRBV10-3 and TRBJ2-3; the match to TRBD2 covers 9 bases. The CDR3 runs 15 residues. The germline gives CDR1 ENHRY, CDR2 SYGVKD.

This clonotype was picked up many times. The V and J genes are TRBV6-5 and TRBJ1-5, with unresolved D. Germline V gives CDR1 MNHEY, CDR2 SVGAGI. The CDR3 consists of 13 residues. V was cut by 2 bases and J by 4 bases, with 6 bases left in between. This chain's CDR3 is CASSYGVNQPQHF. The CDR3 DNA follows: TGTGCCAGCAGTTACGGGGTAAATCAGCCCCAGCATTTT.

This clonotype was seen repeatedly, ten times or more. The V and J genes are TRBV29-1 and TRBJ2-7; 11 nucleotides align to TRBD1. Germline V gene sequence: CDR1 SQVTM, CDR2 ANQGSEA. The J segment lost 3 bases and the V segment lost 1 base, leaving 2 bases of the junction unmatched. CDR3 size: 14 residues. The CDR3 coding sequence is TGCAGCGTTGAAGCCGGGACAGGGGGCTACGAGCAGTACTTC. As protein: CSVEAGTGGYEQYF.

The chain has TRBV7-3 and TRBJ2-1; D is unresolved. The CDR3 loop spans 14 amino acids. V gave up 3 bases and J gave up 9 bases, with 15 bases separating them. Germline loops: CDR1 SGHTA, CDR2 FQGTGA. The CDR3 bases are TGTGCCAGCAGCTTCGGAACTAAAGGCAGTGAGCAGTTCTTC. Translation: CASSFGTKGSEQFF.